This paragraph covers one T cell receptor beta chain sequence. Participants came from 20 to 25 US areas, aged about 18 to 89 years. The study counted Cohort 3 donors as recovered given two negative PCRs, clearance, or symptom resolution. This entry is derived from a study of blood T cell repertoires in COVID-19. V lost 3 bases and J lost 4, with 10 bases in between. The CDR3 has 13 amino acids. Germline V gene sequence: CDR1 MNHNS, CDR2 SASEGT. This table comes from immunoSEQ multiplex PCR, and its TCRdb copy is limited to in-frame clones, with some not included. Among 250,000 to 300,000 clones listed, roughly four fifths were seen once.

Source material: PBMCs or T cells enriched from blood (not recorded which). The receptor comes from a man aged 50 to 59 who had recovered from COVID-19. The rearrangement joins TRBV6-1 to TRBJ2-7; the D gene is possibly TRBD1 (6 bases). CDR3 amino acids: CASSDRQEYEQYF. Written as DNA, the CDR3 is TGTGCCAGCAGTGACAGACAGGAATACGAGCAGTACTTC.